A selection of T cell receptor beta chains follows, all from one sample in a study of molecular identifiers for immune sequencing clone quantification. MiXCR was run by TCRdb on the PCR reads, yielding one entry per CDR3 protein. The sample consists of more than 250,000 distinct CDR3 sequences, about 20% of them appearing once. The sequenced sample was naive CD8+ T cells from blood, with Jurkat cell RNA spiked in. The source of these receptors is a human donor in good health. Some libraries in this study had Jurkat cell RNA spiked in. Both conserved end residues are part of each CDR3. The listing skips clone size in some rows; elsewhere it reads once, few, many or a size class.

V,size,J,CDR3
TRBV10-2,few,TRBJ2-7,CASSESFAGALYEQYF
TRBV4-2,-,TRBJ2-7,CASRQGWYEQYF
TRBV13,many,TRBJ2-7,CASSSRQGAGEQYF
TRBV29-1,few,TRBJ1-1,CSVAQGLNTEAFF
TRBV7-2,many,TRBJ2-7,CASSWTSGPAYEQYF
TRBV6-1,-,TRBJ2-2,CAGPSNTGELFF
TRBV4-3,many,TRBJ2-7,CASSQDPGSGYEQYF
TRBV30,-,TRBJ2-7,CAWSHFSGYAQYF
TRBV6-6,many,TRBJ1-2,CASSYSLRDSHGYTF
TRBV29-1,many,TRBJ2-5,CSTMGPSGRAAETQYF
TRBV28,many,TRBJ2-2,CASSLWDGTNTGELFF
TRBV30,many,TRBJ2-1,CAWSVGLASYNEQFF
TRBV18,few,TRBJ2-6,CASHEGRPGANVLTF
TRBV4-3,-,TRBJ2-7,CASSQELVVGQGHEQYF
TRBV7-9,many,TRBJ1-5,CASSLEGGSNQPQHF
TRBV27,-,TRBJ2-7,CASSTGPIPYSYEQYF
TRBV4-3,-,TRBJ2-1,CASSQDGRVSLNEQFF
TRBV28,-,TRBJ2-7,CASSLWGVAGVYEQYF
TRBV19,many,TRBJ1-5,CASSMGVAGSYQPQHF
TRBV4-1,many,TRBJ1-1,CASSHPGDEAFF
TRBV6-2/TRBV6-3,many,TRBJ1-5,CASSYPGMGYSNQPQHF
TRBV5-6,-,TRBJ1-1,CASSYRRTYTEAFF
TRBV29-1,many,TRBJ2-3,CSVSTKSTDTQYF
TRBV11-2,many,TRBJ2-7,CASSTYPASEQYF